Listed below are T cell receptor beta chains from one sample, sequenced in a study of CD8 T cells in ankylosing spondylitis. Via MiXCR, TCRdb re-called the 5' RACE reads, giving one row per CDR3 protein. The repertoire includes about 160,000 distinct CDR3 sequences, around a tenth of them detected once, and around 16% sits in the top ten. Input material: blood, either unsorted or a sorted T cell fraction (not recorded which). The receptors were sampled from a female donor with ankylosing spondylitis or in good health (not recorded which). CDR3s leave out the opening cysteine and the closing phenylalanine or tryptophan.

>TRBV30|TRBJ1-5
AWSDLGQPQH
>TRBV15|TRBJ1-1
ATSFSTGGDTEAF
>TRBV3-1|TRBJ2-3
ASSPPGLAGTDTQY
>TRBV27|TRBJ2-3
ASSSTPRVPDTQY
>TRBV7-9|TRBJ1-6
ASSEWDSHNSPLH
>TRBV2|TRBJ1-1
ASRFSSARNTEAF
>TRBV10-3|TRBJ2-1
AISDPDRAYNEQF
>TRBV6-5|TRBJ2-7
ASSYPEGERGHEQY
>TRBV7-9|TRBJ1-6
ASSWPRGGDSPLH
>TRBV25-1|TRBJ1-5
ASRGQVDQPQH
>TRBV9|TRBJ1-1
ASSIGGATEAF
>TRBV6-5|TRBJ2-1
ASSFSWDPNAYNEQF
>TRBV7-6|TRBJ2-7
ASSPYLGAMPTYEQY
>TRBV27|TRBJ2-1
ASRPLWAGENEQF
>TRBV14|TRBJ2-7
ASSLSPTLQY
>TRBV11-1|TRBJ1-2
ASSPMEFLLTGQGIGYT
>TRBV27|TRBJ2-4
ASSPILAKNIQY
>TRBV4-2|TRBJ2-3
ASSQTTTDTQY
>TRBV9|TRBJ2-2
ASSVEEWTGELF
>TRBV27|TRBJ2-5
ASSLHPQETQY
>TRBV11-2|TRBJ2-1
ASGPVLGDNEQF
>TRBV4-2|TRBJ2-4
ASSQDLRAGDNIQY
>TRBV27|TRBJ2-1
ASSLWASGSEQF
>TRBV24-1|TRBJ2-6
ATSEHRGFGGANVLT
>TRBV12-3/TRBV12-4|TRBJ1-1
ASRPSGEEAF
>TRBV10-3|TRBJ2-7
AISEANRAGGYYEQY
>TRBV5-4|TRBJ1-1
ASTPGTGYTEAF
>TRBV24-1|TRBJ2-3
ATSALAGARTDTQY
>TRBV11-2|TRBJ2-1
ASSLTPSAYNEQF
>TRBV20-1|TRBJ2-1
SARTGTTSMF
>TRBV27|TRBJ2-2
ASSTGSNTGELF
>TRBV24-1|TRBJ1-1
ATSDLSTEAF